Included here is one T cell receptor (beta chain) sequence, with context. Its antigen specificity is not known. Qualities for individual bases were not recorded, and no much larger clone is one base off. Per the publication, the time point label means: baseline before first vaccination. Vaccinee samples were obtained from the UK trials COV001 and COV002, which included a single-blind randomized controlled phase 2/3 trial of AZD1222 (ChAdOx1 nCoV-19) in healthy adults. For TCRbeta chain sequencing, PBMC samples from trial participants were taken at day 0 and at day 28 after the second dose. The CDR3 regions of human TCRbeta chains were analyzed by immunosequencing. In the authors' own workflow: Repertoire TCRs were matched against a reference library of SARS-CoV-2-specific TCRs generated with the MIRA antigen-specificity platform. Breadth was defined as the fraction of unique TCRs that were SARS-CoV-2-associated. Depth was defined as the fraction of total T cells that were SARS-CoV-2-associated. Using the MIRA data, every spike-specific TCR was mapped to the spike region that the TCR reacted to and assigned to either a CD4 or a CD8 class. Log10-transformed breadth and depth values were compared by one-way ANOVA with Sidak's multiple comparisons tests. What TCRdb holds here is the immuneACCESS table cut down to in-frame rearrangements. Part of the clones is not present; checked against another copy, under half of the missing clones reflect an unresolved V gene, and the others are unexplained. V and J calls and clone size are given by that table; D and trimming were obtained from the DNA. This sample has around 150,000 clones in its table, and more than 85% of those were observed once. Roughly 1.7% of the sample rests with the top ten.

The data were obtained in a study of T cell responses to AZD1222 COVID-19 vaccine (dated by TCRdb to the early 2020s). Broadly, across the study: AZD1222 recipients with second doses at about 4 weeks or about 12 weeks were pooled, because spike-specific TCR depth and breadth did not differ between schedules. TCR sequencing was performed for about 240 trial participants, of whom approximately 200 were given two doses of AZD1222 and around 25 were given two doses of MenACWY control vaccine. Trial participants were enrolled by age into subgroups of 18-55, 56-69 and 70-plus years, and roughly 150, 30 and 60 TCR-sequenced participants, respectively, were included in these subgroups. The investigation overall reported the following: Most participants were white British and females outnumbered males, and the authors suggested that clonal diversity may have been underestimated. The 56-69-year group was small, and its depth increase did not reach significance, likely because of low power. Nearly half of unique spike-specific TCRs reportedly recognized epitopes outside regions mutated in the B.1.351 and B.1.1.7 variants. Because no samples from the day 14 peak response were available, repertoires could be characterized only after the peak T cell response. Conclusions about previously exposed vaccinees are limited, since just a handful of AZD1222 recipients were seropositive for SARS-CoV-2 at baseline. Spike-specific TCR breadth and depth rose significantly after two AZD1222 doses compared with day 0 and with MenACWY recipients. Vaccine-associated CD4 TCRs spanned the whole spike protein, with dominant responses in regions 160-218 and 743-854.

Based on the germline V gene, the CDR1 and CDR2 sequences are SNHLY and FYNNEI. The germline V and J ends show losses of 7 bases and 2 bases respectively, and no gene match explains 6 bases of the junction. The CDR3 measures 16 amino acids from cysteine to phenylalanine. The CDR3 DNA has 48 bases and is translated from base 1. Specimen: peripheral blood, collected on day 0 of AZD1222 vaccination. The source is an adult in good health. The rearrangement combines TRBV2 with TRBJ2-2; TRBD2 matches 11 bases in the middle. At the DNA level, the sequence is TGTGCCAGCAAATTGACTAGCGGGATTAACACCGGGGAGCTGTTTTTT. Its protein reads: CASKLTSGINTGELFF.